This T cell receptor (beta chain) was sequenced for a study of shared clonotypes between healthy human individuals. Terminally differentiated effector memory CD45RA+ cells were left out of the naive CD8 fraction, which was CD45RO-negative and positively selected for CCR7. The CDR3 consists of 13 residues. V was trimmed by 2 bases and J by 10 bases, leaving 15 bases between them. The germline CDR1 and CDR2 sequences are SGHRS and YFSETQ. Sequencing used immunoSEQ multiplex PCR; TCRdb keeps in-frame clones, though not all of them. The sample records around 2,100,000 clones, about 95% being singletons. This receptor was taken from a man aged 18-30 years in good health. What was sequenced was naive CD8+ T cells sorted from blood. The chain recombines TRBV5-1 with TRBJ1-2; D is unclear. Here the CDR3 reads CASSFEEGPVYTF. The CDR3 region has the DNA TGCGCCAGCAGCTTCGAGGAGGGTCCAGTCTACACCTTC.